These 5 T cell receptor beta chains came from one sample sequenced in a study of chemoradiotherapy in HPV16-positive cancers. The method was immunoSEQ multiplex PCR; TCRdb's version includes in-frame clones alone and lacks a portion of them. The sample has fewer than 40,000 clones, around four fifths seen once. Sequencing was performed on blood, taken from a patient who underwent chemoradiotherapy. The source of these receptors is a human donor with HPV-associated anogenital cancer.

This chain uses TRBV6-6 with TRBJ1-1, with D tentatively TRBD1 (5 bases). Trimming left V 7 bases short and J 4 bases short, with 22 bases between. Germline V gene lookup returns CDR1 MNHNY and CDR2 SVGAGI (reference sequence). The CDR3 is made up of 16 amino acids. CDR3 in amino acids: CASTSSGGEWSTEAFF. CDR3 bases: TGTGCCAGCACCTCAAGCGGGGGGGAGTGGAGCACTGAAGCTTTCTTT.

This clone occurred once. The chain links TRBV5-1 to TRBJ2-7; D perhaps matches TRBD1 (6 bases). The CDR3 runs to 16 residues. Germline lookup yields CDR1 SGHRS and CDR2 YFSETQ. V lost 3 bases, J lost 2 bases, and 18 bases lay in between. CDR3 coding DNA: TGCGCCAGCAGCTACCTGACAGGTTCCACCCCCTACGAGCAGTACTTC. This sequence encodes CASSYLTGSTPYEQYF. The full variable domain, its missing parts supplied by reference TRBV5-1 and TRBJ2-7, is KAGVTQTPRYLIKTRGQQVTLSCSPISGHRSVSWYQQTPGQGLQFLFEYFSETQRNKGNFPGRFSGRQFSNSRSEMNVSTLELGDSALYLCASSYLTGSTPYEQYFGPGTRLTVT.

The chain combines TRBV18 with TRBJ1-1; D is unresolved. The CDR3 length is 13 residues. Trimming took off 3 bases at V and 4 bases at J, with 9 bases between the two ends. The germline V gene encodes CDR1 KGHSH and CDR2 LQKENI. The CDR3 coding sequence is TGTGCCAGCTCACCGCAGGATACCACTGAAGCTTTCTTT. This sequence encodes CASSPQDTTEAFF.

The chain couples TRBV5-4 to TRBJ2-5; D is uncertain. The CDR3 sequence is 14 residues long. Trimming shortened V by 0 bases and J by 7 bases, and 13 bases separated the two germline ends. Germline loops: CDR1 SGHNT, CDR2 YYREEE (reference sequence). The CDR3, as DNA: TGTGCCAGCAGCTTGGGTACACCAGAGATGACCCAGTACTTC. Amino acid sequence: CASSLGTPEMTQYF.

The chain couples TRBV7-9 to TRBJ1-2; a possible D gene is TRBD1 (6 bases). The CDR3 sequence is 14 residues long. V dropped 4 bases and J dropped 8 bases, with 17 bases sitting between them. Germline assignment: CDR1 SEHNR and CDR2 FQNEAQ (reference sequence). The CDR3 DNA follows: TGTGCCAGCAGCTCCCGATCGACAGGAGGGGGCTACACCTTC. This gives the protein CASSSRSTGGGYTF. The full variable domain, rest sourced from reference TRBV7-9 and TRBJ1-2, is DTGVSQNPRHKITKRGQNVTFRCDPISEHNRLYWYRQTLGQGPEFLTYFQNEAQLEKSRLLSDRFSAERPKGSFSTLEIQRTEQGDSAMYLCASSSRSTGGGYTFGSGTRLTVV.